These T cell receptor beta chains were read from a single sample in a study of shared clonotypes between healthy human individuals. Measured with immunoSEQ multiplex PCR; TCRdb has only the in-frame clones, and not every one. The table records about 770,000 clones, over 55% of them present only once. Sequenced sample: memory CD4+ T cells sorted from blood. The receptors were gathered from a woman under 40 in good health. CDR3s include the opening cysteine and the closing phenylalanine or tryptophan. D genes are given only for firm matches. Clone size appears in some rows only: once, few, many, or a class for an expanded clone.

DNA: TGCAGCGTTGAAAGTGCTTCCTCCTACAATGAGCAGTTCTTC; CDR3: CSVESASSYNEQFF; length: 14; V: TRBV29-1; size: -; D: -; J: TRBJ2-1
DNA: TGTGCCAGCAGTTTCAGGCTAGCGGGCAAAGGGCCCAACACCGGGGAGCTGTTTTTT; CDR3: CASSFRLAGKGPNTGELFF; length: 19; V: TRBV27; size: -; D: TRBD2; J: TRBJ2-2
DNA: TGTGCCAGCAGCTTGGATACCAGGAACTATGGCTACACCTTC; CDR3: CASSLDTRNYGYTF; length: 14; V: TRBV5-5; size: -; D: -; J: TRBJ1-2
DNA: TGTGCCAGCAGTTACCTGCCTACTGAAGCTTTCTTT; CDR3: CASSYLPTEAFF; length: 12; V: TRBV28; size: -; D: -; J: TRBJ1-1
DNA: TGCGCCAGCACCAATCAGGGTGACACTGAAGCTTTCTTT; CDR3: CASTNQGDTEAFF; length: 13; V: TRBV5-1; size: -; D: -; J: TRBJ1-1
DNA: TGTGCCAGCAGTCCTCCGGGTTCCAAATCCTACAATGAGCAGTTCTTC; CDR3: CASSPPGSKSYNEQFF; length: 16; V: TRBV28; size: -; D: -; J: TRBJ2-1
DNA: TGTGCCACCAGCAGAGATCTAGCGGGAAGCTCCTACAATGAGCAGTTCTTC; CDR3: CATSRDLAGSSYNEQFF; length: 17; V: TRBV15; size: few; D: TRBD2; J: TRBJ2-1
DNA: TGTGCCACCAATAAAGGGACATATGAGCAGTTCTTC; CDR3: CATNKGTYEQFF; length: 12; V: TRBV28; size: -; D: -; J: TRBJ2-1
DNA: TGTGCCAGCCGTAGTAACGGGAATTCCTACGAGCAGTACTTC; CDR3: CASRSNGNSYEQYF; length: 14; V: TRBV2; size: once; D: -; J: TRBJ2-7
DNA: TGTGCCAGCAGCTCCTCAGTCCCTAATGAAAAACTGTTTTTT; CDR3: CASSSSVPNEKLFF; length: 14; V: TRBV7-9; size: few; D: -; J: TRBJ1-4
DNA: TGTGCCAGCAGTTTGGGGGCAGGGGGTGGTGGCGAGCAGTACTTC; CDR3: CASSLGAGGGGEQYF; length: 15; V: TRBV28; size: -; D: TRBD1; J: TRBJ2-7